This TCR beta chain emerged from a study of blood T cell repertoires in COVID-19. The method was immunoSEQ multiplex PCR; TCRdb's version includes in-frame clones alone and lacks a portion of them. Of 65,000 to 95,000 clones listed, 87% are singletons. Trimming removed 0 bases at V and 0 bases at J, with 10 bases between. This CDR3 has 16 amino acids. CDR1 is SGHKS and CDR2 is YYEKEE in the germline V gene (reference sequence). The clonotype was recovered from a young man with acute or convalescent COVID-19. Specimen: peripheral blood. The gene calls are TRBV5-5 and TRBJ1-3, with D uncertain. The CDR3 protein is CASSLAVPSSGNTIYF. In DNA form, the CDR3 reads TGTGCCAGCAGCTTGGCCGTCCCGAGCTCTGGAAACACCATATATTTT.